These T cell receptor beta chains were read from a single sample in a study of early T cells in non-severe SARS-CoV-2 infection. One entry per CDR3 protein, called by TCRdb with MiXCR from the 5' RACE reads. The sample lists under 70,000 distinct CDR3 sequences, about 6% seen once, with about 3.4% in the top ten. The sequencing here drew on whole blood, taken at baseline. These receptors came from an adult who was a healthcare worker with PCR-confirmed SARS-CoV-2 infection or an uninfected control (not recorded which). Each CDR3 is given with its conserved first and last residue. The order of the fields is J gene, V gene, clone size, D gene, CDR3 DNA, CDR3 protein. The D gene is left open where the match is weak. Expanded clones get a size class; other rows say once, few or many, or leave the size out.

J: TRBJ2-5; V: TRBV20-1; size: many; D: .; DNA: TGCAGTGCTAGACCCCCCCAAGAGACCCAGTACTTC; CDR3: CSARPPQETQYF
J: TRBJ2-7; V: TRBV6-6; size: few; D: TRBD2; DNA: TGTGCCAGCAGTACTCGGACTAGCGGGAGGGCCTCCTACGAGCAGTACTTC; CDR3: CASSTRTSGRASYEQYF
J: TRBJ2-1; V: TRBV18; size: few; D: .; DNA: TGTGCCAGCTCACCGATCTTGGAGACCTACAATGAGCAGTTCTTC; CDR3: CASSPILETYNEQFF
J: TRBJ2-7; V: TRBV5-1; size: many; D: .; DNA: TGCGCCAGCAGGTCGGGAGCGGACTACGAGCAGTACTTC; CDR3: CASRSGADYEQYF
J: TRBJ2-5; V: TRBV14; size: many; D: TRBD2; DNA: TGTGCCAGCAGCCCCTCTAGAGGTGGCGGGGGACAAGAGACCCAGTACTTC; CDR3: CASSPSRGGGGQETQYF
J: TRBJ1-6; V: TRBV7-8; size: many; D: .; DNA: TGTGCCAGCAGCTTACGGCGGAACACGGGGGGTAATTCACCCCTCCACTTT; CDR3: CASSLRRNTGGNSPLHF
J: TRBJ2-7; V: TRBV20-1; size: many; D: .; DNA: TGCAGTGCGCAGCGGTACTCCTACGAGCAGTACTTC; CDR3: CSAQRYSYEQYF
J: TRBJ2-2; V: TRBV14; size: many; D: .; DNA: TGTGCCAGCAGCGCGGGACAAAGTAACACCGGGGAGCTGTTTTTT; CDR3: CASSAGQSNTGELFF
J: TRBJ1-3; V: TRBV20-1; size: many; D: TRBD1; DNA: TGCAGTGCTAGGGGGGACAGGGGAGTGCGAGCAGTAAGAGGAAACACCATATATTTT; CDR3: CSARGDRGVRAVRGNTIYF
J: TRBJ1-2; V: TRBV20-1; size: few; D: .; DNA: TGCAGTGCAGAGGCGGGGGCGCGGGGTCGTGGCTACACCTTC; CDR3: CSAEAGARGRGYTF
J: TRBJ2-1; V: TRBV4-3; size: many; D: TRBD1; DNA: TGCGCCAGCAGCCAAGACTACAGGGGTAGGTTTTTCAATGAGCAGTTCTTC; CDR3: CASSQDYRGRFFNEQFF
J: TRBJ1-4; V: TRBV5-1; size: few; D: TRBD1; DNA: TGCGCCAGCAGCTTTGGGACAGGGGAGAGAAAACTGTTTTTT; CDR3: CASSFGTGERKLFF
J: TRBJ1-4; V: TRBV18; size: .; D: .; DNA: TGTGCCAGCTCACCAAGGAAGGCAACTAATGAAAAACTGTTTTTT; CDR3: CASSPRKATNEKLFF
J: TRBJ2-7; V: TRBV27; size: .; D: .; DNA: TGTGCCAGCAGTTCCGTAGGACCGAGTCCCGAGCAGTACTTC; CDR3: CASSSVGPSPEQYF